This T cell receptor beta chain was recovered during a study of regulatory T cells in long-lasting Graves disease. General study points: Among samples with persistent disease, TRBV28, TRBJ1-2 and TRBJ2-5 were favored.

Time point indicated: persistent/refractory GD, antithyroid drugs over 5 years with positive TRAb. TCR sequences were obtained from RNA taken from PBMCs. Patients came from an endocrinology department in Xi'an, China. This clonotype was seen a handful of times. Its antigen is not known. The V segment lost 2 bases and the J segment 4 bases; nucleotides outside the gene matches: 6. This CDR3 has 16 amino acids. Germline values: CDR1 SGHAT, CDR2 FQNNGV. Relying on iRepertoire HTBI primers and Arm-PCR of CDR3 regions, the team built TCR beta libraries. TCRdb recomputed calls from the multiplex PCR reads with MiXCR, one row per CDR3 protein. The data hold a few hundred thousand distinct CDR3 sequences, with approximately 21% observed a single time.

The sequencing used peripheral blood mononuclear cells (PBMCs), collected when the disease was refractory, from a patient treated with antithyroid drugs. J is TRBJ2-2 and V is TRBV11-2; 8 nucleotides match TRBD1. This TCR derives from a female donor with Graves disease. The CDR3 nucleotides are TGTGCCAGCAGCTTACTATCAGGGGGCGGCACCGGGGAGCTGTTTTTT. This translates into CASSLLSGGGTGELFF.